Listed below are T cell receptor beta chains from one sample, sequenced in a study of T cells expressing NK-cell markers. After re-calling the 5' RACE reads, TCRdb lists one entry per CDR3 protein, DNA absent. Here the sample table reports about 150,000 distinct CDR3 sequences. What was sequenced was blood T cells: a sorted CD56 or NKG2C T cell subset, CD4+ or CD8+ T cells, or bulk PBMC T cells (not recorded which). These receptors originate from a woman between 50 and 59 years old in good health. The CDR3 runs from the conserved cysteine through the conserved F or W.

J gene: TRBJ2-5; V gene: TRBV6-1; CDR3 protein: CAIGTSQETQYF
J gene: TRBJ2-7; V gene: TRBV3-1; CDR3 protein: CASGGSSPGEQYF
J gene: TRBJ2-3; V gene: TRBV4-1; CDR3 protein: CASSQDQSGRDTQYF
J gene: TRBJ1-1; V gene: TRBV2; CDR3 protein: CASRGGKTGREAFF
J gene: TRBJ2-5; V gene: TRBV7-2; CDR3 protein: CASSLGGQRETQYF
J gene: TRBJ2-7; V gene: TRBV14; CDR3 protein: CASSQTGSRVEEQYF
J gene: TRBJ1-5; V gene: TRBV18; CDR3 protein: CASSLTEVGLNQPQHF
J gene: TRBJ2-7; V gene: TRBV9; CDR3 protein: CASSVVGGAGYEQYF
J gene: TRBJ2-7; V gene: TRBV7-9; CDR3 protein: CASSFVKYEQYF
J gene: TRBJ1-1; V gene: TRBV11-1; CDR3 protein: CASSLSQNTEAFF
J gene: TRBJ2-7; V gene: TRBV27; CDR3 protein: CASSRGLAGGPYEQYF
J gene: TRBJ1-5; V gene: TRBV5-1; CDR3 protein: CASSLEGGMQPQHF
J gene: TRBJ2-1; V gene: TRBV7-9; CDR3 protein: CASGARGTGPGNEQFF
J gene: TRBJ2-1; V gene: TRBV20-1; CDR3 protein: CSARVWASRNEQFF
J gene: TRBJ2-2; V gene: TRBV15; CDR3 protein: CATSPRGLSNTGELFF
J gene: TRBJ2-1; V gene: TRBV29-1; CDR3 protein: CSVEGSIKRNEQFF
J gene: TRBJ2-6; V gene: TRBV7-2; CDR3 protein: CASSLVRGPLVANVLTF
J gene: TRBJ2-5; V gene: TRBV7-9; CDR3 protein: CASRLTGLGETQYF
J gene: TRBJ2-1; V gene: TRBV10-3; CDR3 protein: CAISESGGHEQFF
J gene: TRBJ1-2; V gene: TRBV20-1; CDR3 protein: CSARRSEGEYYGYTF
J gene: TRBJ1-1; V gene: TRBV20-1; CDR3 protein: CSARPVTFGTEAFF
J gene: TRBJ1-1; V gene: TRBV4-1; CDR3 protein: CASSQVETTNTEAFF
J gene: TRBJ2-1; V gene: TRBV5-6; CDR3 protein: CASSLRDYNEQFF
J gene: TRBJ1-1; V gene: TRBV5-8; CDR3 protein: CYTTELMNTEAFF
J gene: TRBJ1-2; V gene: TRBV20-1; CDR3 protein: CSARDSGKEDYGYTF
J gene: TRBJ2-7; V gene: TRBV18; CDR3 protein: CASSPQRDNYEQYF
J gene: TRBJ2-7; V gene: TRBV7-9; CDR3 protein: CASSSTIMTGHNSYEQYF
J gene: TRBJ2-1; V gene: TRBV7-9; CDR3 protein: CASSLASGAYNEQFF
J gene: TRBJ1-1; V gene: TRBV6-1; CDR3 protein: CASMGSSGVLAAFF
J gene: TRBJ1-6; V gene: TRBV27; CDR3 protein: CASSFGSGQSPLHF
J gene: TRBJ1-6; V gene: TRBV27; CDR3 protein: CASSWMGHNSPLHF
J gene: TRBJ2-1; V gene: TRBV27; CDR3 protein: CASSLSHSPVSNEQFF
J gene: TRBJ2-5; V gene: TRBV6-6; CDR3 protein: CASSAETRGETQYF
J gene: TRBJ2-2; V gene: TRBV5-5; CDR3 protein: CASSSGTGGAGELFF
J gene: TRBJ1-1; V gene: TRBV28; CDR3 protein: CASSLLGENTEAFF
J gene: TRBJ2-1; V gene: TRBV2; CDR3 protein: CASSEGYGFEQFF
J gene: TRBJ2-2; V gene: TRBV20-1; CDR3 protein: CSAGLGTAGELFF
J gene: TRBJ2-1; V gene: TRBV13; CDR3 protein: CASSSSSREGGYEQFF
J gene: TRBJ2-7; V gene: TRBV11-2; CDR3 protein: CASSSPGLIYEQYF
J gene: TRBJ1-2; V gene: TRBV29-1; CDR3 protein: CSVPDSYGYTF
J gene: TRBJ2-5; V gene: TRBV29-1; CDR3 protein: CSVDRSAARETQYF
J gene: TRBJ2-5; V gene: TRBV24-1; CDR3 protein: CATSVRSQETQYF
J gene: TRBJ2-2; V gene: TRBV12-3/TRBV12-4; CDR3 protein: CASSAYVTWNTGELFF
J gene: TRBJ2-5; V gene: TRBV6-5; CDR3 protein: CASSYVPPGTSALQETQYF
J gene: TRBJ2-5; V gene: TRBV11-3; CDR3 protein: CASSPRDNPQETQYF
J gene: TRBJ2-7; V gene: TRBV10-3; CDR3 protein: CAISDTRTLYEQYF
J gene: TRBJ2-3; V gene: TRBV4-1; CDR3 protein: CASSQEVVPRDTQYF
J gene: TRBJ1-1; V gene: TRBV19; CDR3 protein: CASSIWVDSPETAFF
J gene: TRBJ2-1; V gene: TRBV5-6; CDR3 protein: CASVLGRAGGEQFF
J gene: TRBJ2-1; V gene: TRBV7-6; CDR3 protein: CASSLAQKTGSKGSGPAYNEQFF
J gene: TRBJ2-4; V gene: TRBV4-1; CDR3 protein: CASSQESGRENIQYF
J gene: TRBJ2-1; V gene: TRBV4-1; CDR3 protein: CASSSSSGSSYNEQFF
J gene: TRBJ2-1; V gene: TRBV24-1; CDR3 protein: CATSETGGFHEQFF
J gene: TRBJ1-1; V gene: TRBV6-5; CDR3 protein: CASSYAPQGPNTEAFF
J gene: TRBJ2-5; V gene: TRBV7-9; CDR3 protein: CASSVRTGSETQYF